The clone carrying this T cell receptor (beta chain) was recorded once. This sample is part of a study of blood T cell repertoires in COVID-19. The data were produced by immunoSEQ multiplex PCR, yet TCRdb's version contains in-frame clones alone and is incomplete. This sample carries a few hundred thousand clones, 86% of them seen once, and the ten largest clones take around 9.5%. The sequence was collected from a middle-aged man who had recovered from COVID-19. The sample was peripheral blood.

CDR3 loop: CASSSAGTGVGYTF. CDR3 coding DNA: TGCGCCAGCAGCTCAGCCGGGACAGGGGTGGGCTACACCTTC. This chain joins TRBV5-1 and TRBJ1-2, with TRBD1 matching 10 bases. Germline V gene lookup returns CDR1 SGHRS and CDR2 YFSETQ. V gave up 3 bases and J gave up 8 bases; unmatched junction bases: 7. The CDR3 is 14 amino acids.